The 2 T cell receptor beta chains below come from one sample, sequenced in a study of Ad26.COV2.S vaccination and SARS-CoV-2 variants. The repertoire was sequenced with immunoSEQ multiplex PCR; TCRdb's copy has only in-frame clones and lacks some. The profile shows about 280,000 clones, around 87% of them singletons. Treatment noted: about 20 received Ad26.COV2.S at low or high dose, single or two shots; five or six received placebo; per-sample allocation not given. Sampling occurred on day 63 after the first vaccine or placebo injection. The specimen was peripheral blood, collected in a trial of Ad26.COV2.S vaccine versus placebo. The receptor source for this set is a person aged 18-65 years who received the Ad26.COV2.S COVID-19 vaccine or a placebo.

The V gene is TRBV7-2, the J gene TRBJ2-3; D is unresolved. V shed 5 bases and J shed 2 bases, with 14 bases lying between them. The CDR3 spans 15 residues. CDR1 and CDR2 from the germline V gene are SGHTA and FQGNSA. Here the CDR3 reads CASSPADNPTDTQYF. The CDR3 nucleotides read TGTGCCAGCAGCCCGGCCGACAATCCCACAGATACGCAGTATTTT.

This chain joins TRBV30 and TRBJ1-4; possible D gene TRBD1, 6 bases. Trimming took 5 bases from V and 4 from J, leaving 14 bases between them. The CDR3 sequence is 14 residues long. CDR1 and CDR2 (germline): GTSNPN, SVGIG (reference sequence). The CDR3 here is CAWGRARGNEKLFF. The CDR3 nucleotides are TGTGCCTGGGGTAGGGCCAGGGGTAATGAAAAACTGTTTTTT.